These 15 T cell receptor beta chains were all obtained from the same sample, sequenced in a study of neurological immune-mediated disorders. From the 5' RACE reads, TCRdb called clonotypes with MiXCR, one entry per CDR3 protein. The data show more than 100,000 distinct CDR3 sequences, with approximately 10% seen just once and around 3.1% held by the top ten. Sample time point: longitudinal time-point 3. What was sequenced was PBMCs. These TCRs come from a female donor with HTLV-1-associated myelopathy (HAM/TSP).

In the case of this clonotype: Given a much more abundant clone one base away, this may be a read error. The J gene is TRBJ2-7, the V gene TRBV5-1; D perhaps matches TRBD1 (6 bases). Germline V lookup: CDR1 SGHRS, CDR2 YFSETQ. The CDR3 sequence is 13 residues long. The DNA of the CDR3 is TGCGCCAGCAGCCTGTTGACAGGCTACAAGCAGTACTTC. It is translated as CASSLLTGYKQYF.

This clonotype was counted ten times or more. The chain carries TRBV6-1 and TRBJ1-6, with D uncertain. The V end was cut by 5 bases, the J end by 8 bases, with 7 bases between. Germline V CDR1 and CDR2: MNHNS, SASEGT. The CDR3 runs 12 residues. The CDR3 bases are TGTGCCAGCAGTCTCTTGGATTCACCCCTCCACTTT. Protein sequence: CASSLLDSPLHF.

The V and J genes are TRBV12-3 or TRBV12-4 and TRBJ1-1; D gene unclear. V was cut by 3 bases and J by 8 bases, with 7 bases left in between. The CDR3 is made up of 11 amino acids. The CDR3 region has the DNA TGTGCCAGCAGTTTTGGCAGGGAAGCTTTCTTT. Its translation is CASSFGREAFF.

This clonotype was found many times. J is TRBJ1-4 and V is TRBV28; D unclear. Germline CDR1 reads MDHEN; CDR2 reads SYDVKM. V lost 5 bases and J 8 bases, leaving 15 bases between the germline ends. The CDR3 covers 14 residues. CDR3 sequence: CASSMAQKGEKLFF. In DNA form, the CDR3 reads TGTGCCAGCAGTATGGCCCAAAAGGGAGAAAAACTGTTTTTT.

In this sample, this clonotype turned up many times. The chain recombines TRBV12-3 or TRBV12-4 with TRBJ2-5; 9 nucleotides agree with TRBD1. CDR3 length: 15 residues. The ends lost 6 bases at V and 5 bases at J; junction bases unmatched: 10. The CDR3 nucleotides are TGTGCCAGCAGATTGGACAGGGGAGCCTATGAGACCCAGTACTTC. It yields the protein CASRLDRGAYETQYF.

To note about this clonotype: This may stem from a read error, because a much larger clone lies one nucleotide away. The chain couples TRBV5-1 to TRBJ2-3; unclear D gene. Germline-derived CDR1 and CDR2 are SGHRS and YFSETQ. Deletions cut 0 bases from V and 7 bases from J, with 12 bases between. CDR3 length: 14 residues. CDR3: CASSLGVLDYTQYF. The CDR3 DNA follows: TGCGCCAGCAGCTTGGGAGTATTGGATTATACGCAGTATTTT.

Ten or more counts support this clonotype. The rearrangement links TRBV7-2 to TRBJ2-7, with D possibly called TRBD1 or TRBD2 (5 bases each). Germline CDR1 reads SGHTA; CDR2 reads FQGNSA. V was pared by 1 base and J by 12 bases, with 13 bases between. The CDR3 is made up of 12 amino acids. The chain's CDR3 is CASSLDGGPRYF. In DNA form, the CDR3 reads TGTGCCAGCAGCTTAGATGGGGGTCCTCGGTACTTC.

The sample holds many counts of this clonotype. The chain joins TRBV7-9 to TRBJ2-7; either TRBD1 or TRBD2 may fit D (5 bases each). The V and J ends lost 5 bases and 5 bases respectively, with 10 bases between them. The CDR3 has 12 residues. From germline, CDR1 is SEHNR and CDR2 FQNEAQ (reference sequence). Written as DNA, the CDR3 is TGTGCCAGCAGCCCCCGAGGGGACGAGCAGTACTTC. It codes for CASSPRGDEQYF.

This clonotype was observed a few times. The rearrangement uses TRBV6-5 and TRBJ2-5; 9 bases agree with TRBD2. In germline, CDR1 is MNHEY, CDR2 SVGAGI. Germline trimming cut 5 bases from V and 1 base from J; bases unmatched to any gene: 8. The CDR3 extends over 16 amino acids. The CDR3 DNA sequence: TGTGCCAGCAGTCCCAGCGGGGGGTACCCCCAAGAGACCCAGTACTTC. It specifies CASSPSGGYPQETQYF.

This clonotype was detected ten times or more. This chain joins TRBV20-1 and TRBJ2-7; 7 positions match TRBD2. Germline CDR1 DFQATT, CDR2 SNEGSKA (reference sequence). V lost 5 bases and J lost 2; bases outside the gene matches: 12. CDR3 size: 15 residues. This CDR3 is CSASRPGLHTYEQYF. The CDR3 nucleotides read TGCAGTGCTTCGAGACCGGGACTACATACCTACGAGCAGTACTTC.

Comments on this clonotype: A junction end diverges from the germline sequence, so it may reflect a read error. J is TRBJ2-7 and V is TRBV20-1; 8 nucleotides agree with TRBD1. The germline gives CDR1 DFQATT, CDR2 SNEGSKA (reference sequence). The CDR3 runs 15 residues. The CDR3 here is CSARDHRTGSYEHYF. The DNA for the CDR3 is TGCAGTGCTAGAGATCACCGGACAGGGTCCTACGAGCATTACTTC.

This clonotype came up many times. The chain combines TRBV20-1 with TRBJ1-6; TRBD1 matches at 8 bases. With V trimmed by 6 bases and J by 5 bases, 9 bases remained unmatched. This CDR3 spans 15 amino acids. Per germline, CDR1 DFQATT and CDR2 SNEGSKA (reference sequence). The CDR3: CSAPRDRTDNSPLHF. The CDR3 coding sequence is TGCAGTGCGCCCCGGGACAGGACAGATAATTCACCCCTCCACTTT.

This clonotype was seen repeatedly, ten times or more. The rearrangement uses TRBV5-1 and TRBJ1-5; TRBD1 aligns across 12 bases. Germline V CDR1 and CDR2: SGHRS, YFSETQ. J was trimmed by 6 bases and V by 7 bases; bases with no gene match: 14. The CDR3 is 17 amino acids. The CDR3 nucleotides are TGCGCCAGCCCCCCGGGACAGGGGGCAGAGGTCGGTCAGCCCCAGCATTTT. Amino acid sequence: CASPPGQGAEVGQPQHF.

The table lists this clonotype with many counts. The chain is built from TRBV5-5 and TRBJ2-7, with D possibly TRBD2 on 7 matching bases. CDR1 SGHKS and CDR2 YYEKEE come from the germline V gene (reference sequence). This CDR3 is 14 amino acids long. The V end lost 1 base, the J end lost 5 bases, and 13 bases lay between the germline ends. Here the CDR3 reads CASSLFTGRDEQYF. The CDR3 coding sequence is TGTGCCAGCAGCTTGTTTACAGGGAGGGACGAGCAGTACTTC.

The sample holds many counts of this clonotype. The chain has TRBV20-1 and TRBJ1-2; D not certain. There are 12 residues in the CDR3. The V end was cut by 3 bases, the J end by 4 bases, with 9 bases between. Germline assignment: CDR1 DFQATT and CDR2 SNEGSKA (reference sequence). CDR3: CSARAETYGYTF. The DNA of the CDR3 is TGCAGTGCTAGGGCGGAAACCTATGGCTACACCTTC.